The 12 T cell receptor beta chains below come from one sample, sequenced in a study of T cell repertoires in cytomegalovirus infection. Which antigens these TCRs recognize remains unknown. TCRdb itself ran the reads through MiXCR, one entry per CDR3 protein. The data show some 70,000 distinct CDR3 sequences, about 23% seen once. Sequencing used PBMCs, sequenced either directly or after in vitro stimulation (not recorded which). These receptors all come from a human donor in good health (CMV status not recorded). Some clones in this sample may be carry-over from other donors' samples.

The V call is TRBV29-1, the J call TRBJ1-3; D is uncertain. V dropped 6 bases and J dropped 1 base, with 4 bases sitting between them. The CDR3 has 11 residues. CDR1 SQVTM and CDR2 ANQGSEA come from the germline V gene. In nucleotides, the CDR3 is TGCAGCGTGGGTTCTGGAAACACCATATATTTT. Its translation: CSVGSGNTIYF.

The chain carries TRBV19 and TRBJ2-3; D uncertain. Per germline, CDR1 LNHDA and CDR2 SQIVND (reference sequence). V lost 8 bases and J 2 bases, leaving 17 bases between the germline ends. The CDR3 covers 15 residues. The CDR3 loop reads CASFHSGPSTDTQYF. As DNA, the CDR3 is TGTGCCAGTTTTCACTCGGGTCCTTCCACAGATACGCAGTATTTT. The whole variable domain, remainder taken from reference TRBV19 and TRBJ2-3, is DGGITQSPKYLFRKEGQNVTLSCEQNLNHDAMYWYRQDPGQGLRLIYYSQIVNDFQKGDIAEGYSVSREKKESFPLTVTSAQKNPTAFYLCASFHSGPSTDTQYFGPGTRLTVL.

The chain uses TRBV29-1 and TRBJ1-1; D uncertain. The germline CDR1 and CDR2 sequences are SQVTM and ANQGSEA. V lost 3 bases and J lost 4, with 6 bases in between. The CDR3 sequence is 11 residues long. The CDR3 spells CSVDRGTEAFF. The CDR3 DNA reads as TGCAGCGTTGACCGAGGCACTGAAGCTTTCTTT.

This sequence joins TRBV12-3 or TRBV12-4 and TRBJ2-7; 10 positions agree with TRBD2. V shed 5 bases and J 3 bases; nucleotides not matched to a gene: 13. The CDR3 spans 17 residues. DNA for the CDR3: TGTGCCAGCAGTCCCTCGATCGGACTAGCGGCCATCTACGAGCAGTACGTC. It codes for CASSPSIGLAAIYEQYV.

The chain carries TRBV19 and TRBJ2-1; either TRBD1 or TRBD2 may fit D (6 bases each). V dropped 5 bases and J dropped 2 bases, with 10 bases sitting between them. Germline values: CDR1 LNHDA, CDR2 SQIVND (reference sequence). The CDR3 runs 14 residues. The CDR3: CASSLRGPYNEQFF. The CDR3 DNA sequence: TGTGCCAGTAGTCTCCGGGGGCCCTACAATGAGCAGTTCTTC.

Ten or more counts support this clonotype. V is TRBV5-6 and J is TRBJ2-3; 13 bases fit TRBD2. Germline V gene sequence: CDR1 SGHDT, CDR2 YYEEEE. V shed 1 base and J 2 bases; nucleotides not matched to a gene: 7. There are 18 residues in the CDR3. CDR3 sequence: CASSLPLAGGPFTDTQYF. In nucleotides, the CDR3 is TGTGCCAGCAGCTTGCCACTAGCGGGAGGGCCGTTCACAGATACGCAGTATTTT.

This chain uses TRBV6-1 with TRBJ2-5; TRBD1 might be the D (5 bases). From germline, CDR1 is MNHNS and CDR2 SASEGT. The CDR3 sequence is 12 residues long. The V and J ends lost 7 bases and 5 bases respectively, with 11 bases between them. The CDR3 spells CASKEYRETQYF. In DNA, the CDR3 is TGTGCCAGCAAGGAGTACAGGGAGACCCAGTACTTC.

This clonotype was detected a few times. The genes are TRBV19 and TRBJ2-1; 9 positions agree with TRBD2. Germline CDR1 is LNHDA and CDR2 is SQIVND (reference sequence). The CDR3 length is 16 residues. The junction had 10 bases not matched to a gene; V was cut back by 3 bases and J by 7 bases. The DNA of the CDR3 is TGTGCCAGTAGTATTGCGGCGGGCGGGAGGGGAAATGAGCAGTTCTTC. This sequence encodes CASSIAAGGRGNEQFF. The full variable domain, its missing parts supplied by reference TRBV19 and TRBJ2-1, is DGGITQSPKYLFRKEGQNVTLSCEQNLNHDAMYWYRQDPGQGLRLIYYSQIVNDFQKGDIAEGYSVSREKKESFPLTVTSAQKNPTAFYLCASSIAAGGRGNEQFFGPGTRLTVL.

This clonotype was seen once. This chain uses TRBV6-6 with TRBJ1-5, with 8 bases that match TRBD1. Germline V lookup: CDR1 MNHNY, CDR2 SVGAGI (reference sequence). The ends lost 6 bases at V and 7 bases at J; junction bases unmatched: 5. This CDR3 is built from 13 residues. The CDR3 DNA sequence: TGTGCCAGCAGCTGGACAGGGAAGCAGCCCCAGCATTTT. Protein: CASSWTGKQPQHF.

This clonotype was picked up a small number of times. The chain joins TRBV7-6 to TRBJ1-2; D gene unclear. Germline V gene data show CDR1 as SGHVS and CDR2 as FNYEAQ. V lost 4 bases and J 3 bases, leaving 21 bases between the germline ends. The CDR3 is made up of 17 amino acids. CDR3 nucleotides: TGTGCCAGCAGCTCCCTCGACGGCCAGCAATCTTACTATGGCTACACCTTC. It translates to CASSSLDGQQSYYGYTF.

The chain employs TRBV28 and TRBJ1-2; 7 bases line up with TRBD1. The CDR3 runs 14 residues. The germline gives CDR1 MDHEN, CDR2 SYDVKM. V lost 6 bases and J lost 5; bases outside the gene matches: 9. CDR3 region: CASSKTGEGYGYTF. DNA of the CDR3: TGTGCCAGCAGCAAAACAGGGGAGGGATATGGCTACACCTTC.

The chain recombines TRBV5-1 with TRBJ2-7, with a tentative D call TRBD1 (7 bases). With 3 bases removed from V and 0 bases from J, the gap between germline ends came to 16 bases. The germline V gene encodes CDR1 SGHRS and CDR2 YFSETQ. The CDR3 extends over 16 amino acids. CDR3 in amino acids: CASSWRDRAYSYEQYV. DNA for the CDR3: TGCGCCAGCAGCTGGAGGGACAGAGCCTACTCCTACGAGCAGTACGTC.